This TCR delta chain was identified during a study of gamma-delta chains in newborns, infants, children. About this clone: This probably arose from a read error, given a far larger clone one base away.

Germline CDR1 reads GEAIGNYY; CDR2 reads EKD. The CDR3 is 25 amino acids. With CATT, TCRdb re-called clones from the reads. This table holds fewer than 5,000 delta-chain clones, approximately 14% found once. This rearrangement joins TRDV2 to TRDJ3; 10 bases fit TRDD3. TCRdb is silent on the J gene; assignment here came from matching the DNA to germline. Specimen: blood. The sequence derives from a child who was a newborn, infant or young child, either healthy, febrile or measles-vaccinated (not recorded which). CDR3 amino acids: CACDTVAQHRAGGYASSWDTRKMFF. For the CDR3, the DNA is TGTGCCTGTGACACCGTAGCCCAACATCGCGCGGGGGGATACGCAAGCTCCTGGGACACCCGAAAGATGTTTTTC.